Listed here is a single T cell receptor (beta chain). No antigen is known for it. The data derive from a study of T cell responses to AZD1222 COVID-19 vaccine. Overall study findings and caveats: Distributed over spike, vaccine-associated CD4 TCRs predominated at 160-218 and 743-854. Repertoire collection took place solely once the T cell response had peaked. Recipients of AZD1222 seropositive at baseline numbered only 6 or 7. White British ancestry dominated among donors, who included more females, and clonal diversity was possibly underestimated.

The protocol was immunoSEQ multiplex PCR, while the TCRdb copy is restricted to in-frame clones and leaves out a portion. The table shows 93,000 or so clones, with 75% to 95% occurring only once. The CDR3 length is 16 residues. Germline V gene data show CDR1 as LNHDA and CDR2 as SQIVND (reference sequence). The ends were cut back, 3 bases at V and 3 bases at J, with 17 bases in the middle. This clonotype was obtained from an adult in good health. The sample here was peripheral blood, taken on day 0 of AZD1222 vaccination. The chain couples TRBV19 to TRBJ1-2; maybe TRBD1 (5 bases). The CDR3 region has the DNA TGTGCCAGTAGTATTTTCGGGGGGGACGCGGACTATGGCTACACCTTC. This translates into CASSIFGGDADYGYTF.